Shown below are 22 T cell receptor beta chains from a single sample sequenced in a study of shared clonotypes between healthy human individuals. TCRdb's copy holds only in-frame clones and misses some; the assay was immunoSEQ multiplex PCR. There are approximately 2.1 million clones in the sample; more than 85% occur only once, and 0.39% lies in the top ten. The sample taken for sequencing was naive CD4+ T cells from PBMCs. The subset was: CD45RA+ positively selected. Every receptor here comes from a man between 18 and 29 years old in good health. Some clones in this sample may be carry-over from other donors' samples.

The chain recombines TRBV18 with TRBJ2-7; D gene uncertain. This CDR3 contains 8 residues. V gave up 7 bases and J gave up 5 bases, with 0 bases separating them. CDR1 KGHSH and CDR2 LQKENI come from the germline V gene. The CDR3 nucleotides are TGTGCCAGCTACGAGCAGTACTTC. Encoded protein: CASYEQYF.

V gene TRBV6-1 combines with J gene TRBJ2-1; 11 nucleotides match TRBD2. V gave up 2 bases and J gave up 11 bases; unmatched junction bases: 11. Germline V lookup: CDR1 MNHNS, CDR2 SASEGT. CDR3 length equals 16 residues. CDR3 in amino acids: CASSEKPGLAERKQFF. The CDR3 DNA follows: TGTGCCAGCAGTGAAAAACCGGGACTAGCGGAGCGGAAGCAGTTCTTC.

This clone was counted once. The chain recombines TRBV9 with TRBJ2-7, with 8 bases that match TRBD1. CDR3 length: 13 residues. Germline loops: CDR1 SGDLS, CDR2 YYNGEE. V trimming: 7 bases; J trimming: 2 bases; junction bases outside the gene matches: 5. The CDR3 region has the DNA TGTGCCAGCGGGGACAGGACAACCTACGAGCAGTACTTC. Translating it yields CASGDRTTYEQYF. Full variable domain (missing parts from reference TRBV9 and TRBJ2-7): DSGVTQTPKHLITATGQRVTLRCSPRSGDLSVYWYQQSLDQGLQFLIQYYNGEERAKGNILERFSAQQFPDLHSELNLSSLELGDSALYFCASGDRTTYEQYFGPGTRLTVT.

As concerns this clone: Other DNA sequences in the same sample also yield this CDR3. The chain joins TRBV6-6 to TRBJ1-2; weak D call: TRBD1 (5 bases). The germline V gene encodes CDR1 MNHNY and CDR2 SVGAGI (reference sequence). The V gene lost 2 bases and the J gene lost 3 bases, with 7 bases spanning the gap. The CDR3 runs to 13 residues. The CDR3 here is CASSYGADYGYTF. Written as DNA, the CDR3 is TGTGCCAGCAGTTACGGGGCCGACTATGGCTACACCTTC.

The gene calls are TRBV7-9 and TRBJ2-7; D not certain. The length of the CDR3 is 14 residues. V lost 1 base and J lost 2, with 9 bases in between. The germline gives CDR1 SEHNR, CDR2 FQNEAQ (reference sequence). In DNA form, the CDR3 reads TGTGCCAGCAGCTTAGGGCCGAGCCCCTACGAGCAGTACTTC. Its translation: CASSLGPSPYEQYF. Full variable domain (rest looked up from reference TRBV7-9 and TRBJ2-7): DTGVSQNPRHKITKRGQNVTFRCDPISEHNRLYWYRQTLGQGPEFLTYFQNEAQLEKSRLLSDRFSAERPKGSFSTLEIQRTEQGDSAMYLCASSLGPSPYEQYFGPGTRLTVT.

This sequence joins TRBV27 and TRBJ2-5; D may correspond to TRBD1 or TRBD2 (5 bases each). This CDR3 has 17 residues. Germline CDR1 MNHEY, CDR2 SMNVEV (reference sequence). Trimming pared 4 bases from V and 5 bases from J, leaving 23 bases between. For the CDR3, the DNA is TGTGCCAGCAGTTCGTACCGATCGGGGCTCGAGGGGGAGACCCAGTACTTC. Residues: CASSSYRSGLEGETQYF.

The J gene is TRBJ2-7, the V gene TRBV27; D gene ambiguous. CDR3 length: 14 amino acids. Germline V lookup: CDR1 MNHEY, CDR2 SMNVEV (reference sequence). V was shortened by 4 bases and J by 3 bases, with 13 bases between the two germline ends. The CDR3 sequence is CASSSQRGGYEQYF. CDR3 in DNA: TGTGCCAGCAGTTCACAGAGAGGTGGCTACGAGCAGTACTTC.

The V gene is TRBV7-2, the J gene TRBJ1-2; D gene ambiguous. Germline V gene data show CDR1 as SGHTA and CDR2 as FQGNSA. The V end lost 6 bases, the J end lost 6 bases, and 11 bases lay between the germline ends. The CDR3 is made up of 12 amino acids. CDR3 loop: CASSFRTDGYTF. CDR3 bases: TGTGCCAGCAGTTTTAGGACCGATGGCTACACCTTC.

Worth noting for this clone: Other DNA sequences from this sample encode an identical CDR3 as well. This rearrangement joins TRBV7-9 to TRBJ1-5; no clear D gene. This CDR3 contains 12 residues. The V gene lost 4 bases and the J gene lost 2 bases, with 3 bases spanning the gap. The germline V gene encodes CDR1 SEHNR and CDR2 FQNEAQ (reference sequence). Written as DNA, the CDR3 is TGTGCCAGCAGCTCAGGCAATCAGCCCCAGCATTTT. It specifies CASSSGNQPQHF. The full variable domain, with the rest looked up from reference TRBV7-9 and TRBJ1-5, is DTGVSQNPRHKITKRGQNVTFRCDPISEHNRLYWYRQTLGQGPEFLTYFQNEAQLEKSRLLSDRFSAERPKGSFSTLEIQRTEQGDSAMYLCASSSGNQPQHFGDGTRLSIL.

The rearrangement uses TRBV5-1 and TRBJ2-5; D assignment may be TRBD1 or TRBD2 (5 bases each). The CDR3 is 16 amino acids. V shed 2 bases and J shed 1 base, with 15 bases lying between them. CDR1 is SGHRS and CDR2 is YFSETQ in the germline V gene. DNA of the CDR3: TGCGCCAGCAGCTTAGATACGGCAGGGACCCAAGAGACCCAGTACTTC. Its translation: CASSLDTAGTQETQYF.

CDR3 nucleotide sequence: TGTGCCAGTAATATTTGGAACACTGAAGCTTTCTTT. This gives the protein CASNIWNTEAFF. The rearrangement joins TRBV19 to TRBJ1-1; D is uncertain. V was clipped by 7 bases and J by 1 base, with 7 bases between them. CDR3 length: 12 amino acids. Germline values: CDR1 LNHDA, CDR2 SQIVND (reference sequence).

The V gene is TRBV4-2, the J gene TRBJ1-1; D might be TRBD1 (6 bases). This CDR3 spans 13 amino acids. The germline gives CDR1 LGHNA, CDR2 YNFKEQ. Trimming took 4 bases from V and 2 from J, leaving 8 bases between them. CDR3 bases: TGTGCCAGCAGCCCGGGACAAAACACTGAAGCTTTCTTT. The encoded protein is CASSPGQNTEAFF.

The J gene is TRBJ1-1, the V gene TRBV7-3; D is perhaps TRBD1 (5 bases). The germline V gene has CDR1 SGHTA and CDR2 FQGTGA. The germline V and J ends were trimmed by 6 bases and 2 bases, with 16 bases remaining between them. This CDR3 is built from 15 residues. CDR3 DNA sequence: TGTGCCAGCAGACAGGACCCCCGGGGAAACACTGAAGCTTTCTTT. Translated: CASRQDPRGNTEAFF.

The chain employs TRBV19 and TRBJ2-1; D not resolved. The V gene's germline CDR1 is LNHDA and CDR2 SQIVND (reference sequence). The CDR3 is made up of 16 amino acids. V gave up 2 bases and J gave up 5 bases, with 16 bases separating them. The CDR3, as DNA: TGTGCCAGTAGTATACCCCACGGGCTGCGGAACAATGAGCAGTTCTTC. Translation: CASSIPHGLRNNEQFF. The full variable domain, in which reference TRBV19 and TRBJ2-1 provide the parts outside the CDR3, is DGGITQSPKYLFRKEGQNVTLSCEQNLNHDAMYWYRQDPGQGLRLIYYSQIVNDFQKGDIAEGYSVSREKKESFPLTVTSAQKNPTAFYLCASSIPHGLRNNEQFFGPGTRLTVL.

The gene calls are TRBV7-2 and TRBJ2-7; TRBD1 matches 11 bases. V was pared by 4 bases and J by 1 base, with 6 bases of the junction left unmatched. The CDR3 sequence is 16 residues long. Germline-derived CDR1 and CDR2 are SGHTA and FQGNSA. The CDR3 coding sequence is TGTGCCAGCAGCTCCTGGACAGGGGGCAGGTCCTACGAGCAGTACTTC. It codes for CASSSWTGGRSYEQYF.

The rearrangement joins TRBV28 to TRBJ1-3; 9 positions match TRBD1. Looked up from germline, CDR1 is MDHEN and CDR2 is SYDVKM. Germline trimming cut 8 bases from V and 2 bases from J; bases unmatched to any gene: 4. The CDR3 is made up of 14 amino acids. The CDR3 DNA follows: TGTGCCAGCGAGAGGACAGGGGCTGGAAACACCATATATTTT. Translation gives CASERTGAGNTIYF.

V gene TRBV6-1 combines with J gene TRBJ1-2; TRBD1 is a possible D gene (5 bases). Germline V CDR1 and CDR2: MNHNS, SASEGT. The CDR3 runs to 13 residues. Trimming shortened V by 7 bases and J by 5 bases, and 14 bases separated the two germline ends. The chain's CDR3 is CASTSRGPYGYTF. The CDR3 DNA reads TGTGCCAGCACGTCCCGGGGACCTTATGGCTACACCTTC.

The chain combines TRBV7-2 with TRBJ2-7; no clear D. Looked up from germline, CDR1 is SGHTA and CDR2 is FQGNSA. The V end lost 6 bases, the J end lost 3 bases, and 12 bases lay between the germline ends. This CDR3 region has 13 residues. The CDR3 protein is CASSPRANYEQYF. The CDR3 DNA sequence: TGTGCCAGCAGTCCTCGTGCGAACTACGAGCAGTACTTC.

This chain connects TRBV19 to TRBJ1-5; D gene uncertain. Per the germline V gene, CDR1 is LNHDA and CDR2 is SQIVND (reference sequence). This CDR3 has 14 amino acids. The V and J ends lost 6 bases and 0 bases respectively, with 9 bases between them. The CDR3 DNA follows: TGTGCCAGTAGACCATACTATAGCAATCAGCCCCAGCATTTT. Translation: CASRPYYSNQPQHF. The whole variable domain, filled in from reference TRBV19 and TRBJ1-5, reads DGGITQSPKYLFRKEGQNVTLSCEQNLNHDAMYWYRQDPGQGLRLIYYSQIVNDFQKGDIAEGYSVSREKKESFPLTVTSAQKNPTAFYLCASRPYYSNQPQHFGDGTRLSIL.

The V gene is TRBV19, the J gene TRBJ1-5; TRBD1 matches 7 bases. The length of the CDR3 is 17 residues. The germline gives CDR1 LNHDA, CDR2 SQIVND (reference sequence). The junction had 15 bases not matched to a gene; V was cut back by 3 bases and J by 7 bases. The CDR3 region is CASSILPRQGGYQPQHF. The CDR3 nucleotides read TGTGCCAGTAGTATCCTCCCTCGCCAGGGGGGGTACCAGCCCCAGCATTTT. The full variable domain, with the rest looked up from reference TRBV19 and TRBJ1-5, is DGGITQSPKYLFRKEGQNVTLSCEQNLNHDAMYWYRQDPGQGLRLIYYSQIVNDFQKGDIAEGYSVSREKKESFPLTVTSAQKNPTAFYLCASSILPRQGGYQPQHFGDGTRLSIL.

The chain employs TRBV30 and TRBJ2-3; 9 positions agree with TRBD2. There are 14 residues in the CDR3. CDR1 and CDR2 (germline): GTSNPN, SVGIG (reference sequence). V gave up 5 bases and J gave up 4 bases; unmatched junction bases: 7. CDR3 loop: CAWRLAGLADTQYF. The CDR3 nucleotides read TGTGCCTGGCGGCTAGCGGGATTGGCAGATACGCAGTATTTT.

This chain links TRBV21-1 with TRBJ2-3; the table gives TRBD2 as D, unverified against the DNA. TRBV21-1 is a recognized pseudogene. The CDR3 sequence is 16 residues long. CDR3 bases: TGTGCCAGCAGCATCGCGACTAGCACAGAGACAGATACGCAGTATTTT. Translating it yields CASSIATSTETDTQYF.